The clone carrying this TCR beta chain occurred a few times. Some clones are missing from TCRdb's copy, which holds only in-frame ones; the method was immunoSEQ multiplex PCR. The repertoire includes around 100,000 clones, approximately 80% of them detected once, and nearly 25% sits in the top ten. The data stem from a study of blood T cell repertoires in COVID-19. Between the trimmed V and J ends, which lost 0 bases and 6 bases, there was a span of 5 bases. This CDR3 contains 11 residues. CDR1 SQVTM and CDR2 ANQGSEA come from the germline V gene. Sample: peripheral blood. This TCR came from a human donor in a cohort sampled during active COVID-19. The chain joins TRBV29-1 to TRBJ1-1; no clear D gene. As DNA, the CDR3 is TGCAGCGTTGAAGATCGTCCTGAAGCTTTCTTT. It translates to CSVEDRPEAFF.